One T cell receptor beta chain is described in this entry. The data stem from a study of CD8 T cells in Susac syndrome. Treatment-naive patients with stable or active relapsing-remitting disease served as multiple sclerosis controls. With V trimmed by 6 bases and J by 1 base, 14 bases remained unmatched. The length of the CDR3 is 18 residues. Roughly 0.45 to 1 ug RNA was reverse transcribed with random hexamers. Each CDR3 protein gets one entry after TCRdb re-called the immunoSEQ multiplex PCR reads with MiXCR. Of 140,000 to 150,000 distinct CDR3 sequences in the sample, roughly 95% are singletons; the top ten hold approximately 0.12%.

The receptor's source is a human donor with multiple sclerosis. The chain uses TRBV12-3 or TRBV12-4 and TRBJ2-4; 8 bases fit TRBD2. The sequencing input was CD4+ T cells from PBMCs. The CDR3 sequence: CASRPGLEAGIAKNIQYF. The DNA of the CDR3 is TGTGCCAGCAGGCCGGGACTAGAGGCAGGGATTGCCAAAAACATTCAGTACTTC.